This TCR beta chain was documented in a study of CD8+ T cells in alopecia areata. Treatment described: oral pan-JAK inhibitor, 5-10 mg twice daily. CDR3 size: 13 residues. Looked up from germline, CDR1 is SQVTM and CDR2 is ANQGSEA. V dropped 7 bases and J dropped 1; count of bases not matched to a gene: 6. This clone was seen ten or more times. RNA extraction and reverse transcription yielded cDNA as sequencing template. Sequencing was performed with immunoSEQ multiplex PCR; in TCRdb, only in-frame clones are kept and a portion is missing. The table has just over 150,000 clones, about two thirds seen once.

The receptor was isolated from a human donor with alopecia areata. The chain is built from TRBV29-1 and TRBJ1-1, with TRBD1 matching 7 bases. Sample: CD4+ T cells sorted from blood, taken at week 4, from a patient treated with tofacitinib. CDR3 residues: CSASQGTNTEAFF. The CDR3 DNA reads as TGCAGCGCATCACAGGGGACGAACACTGAAGCTTTCTTT.